The 13 T cell receptor beta chains presented below share a single source sample, sequenced in a study of blood T cell repertoires in COVID-19. Here immunoSEQ multiplex PCR was the method, and the copy in TCRdb shows in-frame clones only, minus some. The table includes some 260,000 clones, over 65% detected once. The sequencing input was peripheral blood. These receptors came from a woman aged 80 or older with acute or convalescent COVID-19.

J is TRBJ2-1 and V is TRBV4-3; the match to TRBD2 covers 7 bases. V was clipped by 0 bases and J by 4 bases; unmatched bases: 9. CDR3 length equals 17 residues. Per germline, CDR1 LGHNA and CDR2 YSLEER. CDR3 residues: CASSQDLVGTIYNEQFF. CDR3 nucleotide sequence: TGCGCCAGCAGCCAAGACCTGGTCGGGACTATTTACAATGAGCAGTTCTTC.

V is TRBV2 and J is TRBJ1-4, with D unclear. This CDR3 comprises 15 residues. Germline CDR1 is SNHLY and CDR2 is FYNNEI. V was pared by 2 bases and J by 7 bases, with 14 bases between. The CDR3 DNA reads TGTGCCAGCAGTGAACGGGGAGGTGTGAGTGAAAAACTGTTTTTT. Protein sequence: CASSERGGVSEKLFF.

The genes are TRBV9 and TRBJ2-3; D perhaps matches TRBD2 (6 bases). Per the germline V gene, CDR1 is SGDLS and CDR2 is YYNGEE. The CDR3 has 14 residues. Trimming left V 2 bases short and J 6 bases short, with 13 bases between. CDR3 residues: CASSVAGGVDTQYF. Written as DNA, the CDR3 is TGTGCCAGCAGCGTTGCTGGCGGGGTCGATACGCAGTATTTT.

This clone came up once. The V gene is TRBV3-1 (or the pseudogene TRBV3-2), the J gene TRBJ2-3; possible D gene TRBD2, 7 bases. The germline CDR1 and CDR2 sequences are LGHDT and YNNKEL (reference sequence). V was clipped by 0 bases and J by 1 base, with 14 bases between them. This CDR3 is built from 17 residues. This chain's CDR3 is CASSQETAGHGTDTQYF. The CDR3 DNA reads as TGTGCCAGCAGCCAAGAAACAGCGGGACATGGCACAGATACGCAGTATTTT.

This clone was observed a handful of times. The chain recombines TRBV18 with TRBJ2-7; TRBD1 agrees at 7 bases. Germline CDR1 reads KGHSH; CDR2 reads LQKENI. With V trimmed by 3 bases and J by 0 bases, 5 bases remained unmatched. This CDR3 is built from 15 residues. The CDR3 nucleotides are TGTGCCAGCTCACCCAGGCAGGGGGTCTCCTACGAGCAGTACTTC. Amino acid sequence: CASSPRQGVSYEQYF. Complete variable domain (other parts from reference TRBV18 and TRBJ2-7): NAGVMQNPRHLVRRRGQEARLRCSPMKGHSHVYWYRQLPEEGLKFMVYLQKENIIDESGMPKERFSAEFPKEGPSILRIQQVVRGDSAAYFCASSPRQGVSYEQYFGPGTRLTVT.

As for this clone: A junction boundary mismatches the germline segment, possibly from a read error. The V gene is TRBV12-3 or TRBV12-4, the J gene TRBJ1-4; the D gene is possibly TRBD1 (6 bases). This CDR3 has 11 residues. CDR3: CVSSTGEKLFF. The CDR3 DNA follows: TGTGTCAGCAGTACAGGGGAAAAACTGTTTTTT.

The CDR3 sequence: CASSPFQGGFEAFF. CDR3 DNA sequence: TGTGCCAGCTCACCTTTTCAGGGGGGTTTTGAAGCTTTCTTT. The rearrangement links TRBV18 to TRBJ1-1, with 7 bases identical to TRBD1. Germline-derived CDR1 and CDR2 are KGHSH and LQKENI. This CDR3 has 14 residues. Trimming at V came to 3 bases and at J to 7 bases, leaving 8 bases not matched to a gene.

This chain uses TRBV7-2 with TRBJ1-5; D is unresolved. The V end was cut by 1 base, the J end by 6 bases, with 7 bases between. There are 13 residues in the CDR3. Germline V CDR1 and CDR2: SGHTA, FQGNSA. CDR3 sequence (DNA): TGTGCCAGCAGCTTAGGAGGAGGTCAGCCCCAGCATTTT. This encodes CASSLGGGQPQHF.

The J gene is TRBJ2-1, the V gene TRBV11-1; 10 bases agree with TRBD2. The ends lost 5 bases at V and 6 bases at J; junction bases unmatched: 7. Germline V gene sequence: CDR1 SGHAT, CDR2 FQDESV (reference sequence). This CDR3 has 15 amino acids. CDR3 residues: CASSAPGLALNEQFF. The CDR3 DNA follows: TGTGCCAGCAGCGCTCCGGGACTAGCGCTCAATGAGCAGTTCTTC.

The J gene is TRBJ1-3, the V gene TRBV5-1; TRBD1 matches 9 bases. The CDR3 is made up of 17 amino acids. J was trimmed by 2 bases and V by 2 bases; bases with no gene match: 8. The germline CDR1 and CDR2 sequences are SGHRS and YFSETQ. This CDR3 is CASSFKDRGSTGNTIYF. CDR3 nucleotide sequence: TGCGCCAGCAGCTTCAAGGACAGGGGCTCCACTGGAAACACCATATATTTT.

The V gene is TRBV7-3, the J gene TRBJ2-3; 11 nucleotides line up with TRBD1. After removal of 5 bases from V and 3 bases from J, the junction contained 1 base not matched to a gene. The CDR3 is 14 residues long. From germline, CDR1 is SGHTA and CDR2 FQGTGA. CDR3 residues: CASSGTGGTDTQYF. Written as DNA, the CDR3 is TGTGCCAGCAGCGGGACAGGGGGAACAGATACGCAGTATTTT.

The chain is built from TRBV10-2 and TRBJ1-5, with D maybe TRBD1 (6 bases). Trimming took off 8 bases at V and 3 bases at J, with 17 bases between the two ends. There are 15 residues in the CDR3. Germline V CDR1 and CDR2: WSHSY, SAAADI. CDR3 coding DNA: TGCGCCAGCTCGATTAACGGGGACAACAATCAGCCCCAGCATTTT. Encoded protein: CASSINGDNNQPQHF.

V is TRBV24-1 and J is TRBJ1-2; D might be TRBD1 (5 bases). Trimming shortened V by 0 bases and J by 4 bases, and 17 bases separated the two germline ends. CDR1 and CDR2 (germline): KGHDR, SFDVKD. The CDR3 loop spans 17 amino acids. The DNA of the CDR3 is TGTGCCACCAGTGATTTGGATGCGGTACAGGTCTCCTATGGCTACACCTTC. Protein product: CATSDLDAVQVSYGYTF.